This T cell receptor (beta chain) is from a study of shared clonotypes between healthy human individuals. Study-wide points: Only blood was sampled, and tissue TCR repertoires likely differ from blood ones. Memory subsets had estimated richness that was generally smaller than that of naive subsets.

V was clipped by 5 bases and J by 7 bases; unmatched bases: 8. The CDR3 totals 14 residues. Germline-derived CDR1 and CDR2 are MDHEN and SYDVKM. This clone has only one observation. Antigen specificity is unknown. The CD4+ fraction was divided into a CD45RA+ naive subset and a CD45RA-negative memory subset. In the original analysis: For the immunoSEQ data, sequences were junction-only without quality scores, so filtering differed. Clones were read by immunoSEQ multiplex PCR, and TCRdb kept only the in-frame ones, dropping some. V and J calls and clone size are given by that table; D and trimming were obtained from the DNA. The sample lists about 1.1 million clones, roughly 80% seen once, with roughly 0.83% in the top ten.

The TCR was taken from a man younger than 35 in good health. Some clones in this sample may be carry-over from other donors' samples. This chain joins TRBV28 and TRBJ2-1; 7 nucleotides match TRBD1. The sample was memory CD4+ T cells from PBMCs. Subset: CD45RA-negative fraction. CDR3 in amino acids: CASSDRAPLNEQFF. CDR3 bases: TGTGCCAGCAGTGACAGGGCCCCTTTGAATGAGCAGTTCTTC.